One T cell receptor beta chain is described in this entry. As originally analysed: Estimated nucleated cell counts came from reference gene primer amplification. Profiling relied on immunoSEQ multiplex PCR, and the TCRdb table lists in-frame clones only, not all of them. V and J calls and clone size follow that table, whereas D and trimming were derived from the DNA. The table lists 70,000 to 90,000 clones, around four fifths of them singletons. The data derive from a study of blood T cell repertoires in COVID-19. The overall study: Samples taken during acute and convalescent COVID-19 were collected in the United States, Italy and Spain. Nucleic acid was either cDNA or gDNA, and it came from T cells, B-cell-depleted T cells, or PBMCs.

Trimming left V 0 bases short and J 6 bases short, with 13 bases between. CDR1 and CDR2 from the germline V gene are SGDLS and YYNGEE. CDR3 length: 15 amino acids. The V call is TRBV9, the J call TRBJ2-1; D perhaps matches TRBD2 (6 bases). This clonotype originated in a human donor in a cohort sampled during active COVID-19. What was sequenced was peripheral blood. CDR3 loop: CASSVGLDGVNEQFF. The CDR3 nucleotides read TGTGCCAGCAGCGTAGGACTAGATGGAGTCAATGAGCAGTTCTTC.